This TCR beta chain was observed in a study of blood T cell repertoires in COVID-19 (dated by TCRdb to the early 2020s). For the study in its entirety: The collaborator samples originated in the United States, Italy and Spain and spanned the acute and convalescent phases of COVID-19. The material from the prospective study consisted of cDNA or gDNA derived from T cells, B-cell-depleted T cells, or PBMCs. Subjects who had been exposed to COVID-19, were actively infected with it, or had recovered from it provided the deeply sampled blood TCRbeta repertoires that made up the dataset. Samples came from the ongoing ImmuneRACE study (first 160 participants) plus 1,254 subjects from 6 global collaborators. Where HLA class I and class II types were available, the types were taken from metadata supplied by the sample provider, not from assay-based typing. Nearly every sample came with metadata listing a de-identified subject ID, COVID-19 status, age in years and sex. The repertoires were released in a freely available public database intended as a resource for research on the immune response to SARS-CoV-2. The research as a whole found: Clinical and demographic metadata were provided uncurated, with the amount varying by source and participant.

TCRbeta CDR3 regions were amplified from genomic DNA using the immunoSEQ Assay, a bias-controlled multiplex PCR. As for how the authors treated the data: The number of nucleated cells in each sample was estimated from the amplification of reference gene primers within the assay. To quantify the absolute abundance of each unique TCRbeta CDR3 rearrangement, sequence reads were collapsed and filtered. For each sample, productive Simpson clonality was calculated as the square root of Simpson's diversity index across productive rearrangements. TCRdb provides this immuneACCESS table in a form limited to in-frame rearrangements. Some clones are lacking; in checked studies, under half of them reflect an unresolved V gene, and why the rest are absent is not known. V and J calls and clone size are those listed in that table; D and trimming were worked out from the DNA. Here the sample has tens of thousands of clones; about four fifths occur a single time. 2.6% of the sample goes to the ten largest clones.

Whole blood was collected in K2EDTA tubes by collaborating institutions according to the institutions' own protocols. For TCRbeta analysis, collaborators shipped samples in one of three forms: frozen whole blood, isolated PBMCs, or DNA extracted from either of those sample types. Per the germline V gene, MGHRA is the CDR1 and YSYEKL is the CDR2. The V and J ends are trimmed by 3 bases and 1 base, leaving 9 bases between them. From its cysteine to its phenylalanine, the CDR3 spans 14 amino acids. Only CDR3 DNA is held: 42 bases, read in frame from base 1. In the case of this clone: Its target antigen remains unknown. The record has no base qualities; no much larger clone is one base away.

Specimen: peripheral blood. The receptor was derived from a woman between 55 and 75 years old with acute or convalescent COVID-19. The rearranged segments are TRBV4-1 and TRBJ2-5; the best D guess is TRBD1, with 6 bases matching. The nucleotide sequence reads as follows: TGCGCCAGCAGCCAGGGGACAAGCCAAGAGACCCAGTACTTC. Its product reads: CASSQGTSQETQYF.